One sample yielded the 31 T cell receptor beta chains listed below, sequenced in a study of cytomegalovirus exposure and HLA in healthy donors. Primers for the PCR totalled 60 Vbeta and 13 Jbeta. Data came from immunoSEQ multiplex PCR; TCRdb stores just in-frame clones and leaves some out. The table shows over 200,000 clones, with 75% to 80% occurring only once. The sequenced sample was PBMCs. These receptors were obtained from a male donor in good health and CMV-seronegative.

This rearrangement joins TRBV9 to TRBJ1-5; D is uncertain. Germline V gives CDR1 SGDLS, CDR2 YYNGEE. The CDR3 totals 13 residues. V lost 0 bases and J 4 bases, leaving 5 bases between the germline ends. The CDR3 here is CASSVAINQPQHF. CDR3 DNA: TGTGCCAGCAGCGTAGCTATAAATCAGCCCCAGCATTTT.

The chain couples TRBV5-1 to TRBJ1-1; a possible D gene is TRBD1 (5 bases). CDR1 SGHRS and CDR2 YFSETQ come from the germline V gene. V lost 0 bases to trimming and J lost 1 base, with 7 bases between them. CDR3 length equals 14 residues. Written as DNA, the CDR3 is TGCGCCAGCAGCTTGGCGACAGAGAACACTGAAGCTTTCTTT. Protein sequence: CASSLATENTEAFF.

This rearrangement joins TRBV6-5 to TRBJ2-7, with D perhaps TRBD1 (6 bases). Germline CDR1 is MNHEY and CDR2 is SVGAGI. This CDR3 region has 15 residues. The V end lost 9 bases, the J end lost 0 bases, and 18 bases lay between the germline ends. The CDR3 spells CASRPARGYSYEQYF. CDR3 nucleotides: TGTGCCAGTCGGCCCGCCAGGGGTTACTCCTACGAGCAGTACTTC.

The rearrangement uses TRBV6-5 and TRBJ1-5; 9 bases agree with TRBD1. CDR1 and CDR2 from the germline V gene are MNHEY and SVGAGI. The CDR3 runs to 15 residues. Losses at the gene ends were 6 bases for V and 7 bases for J; bases not matched to a gene: 10. CDR3 DNA: TGTGCCAGCAGATCCGGACAGGGGCGAGTACAGCCCCAGCATTTT. Its protein product is CASRSGQGRVQPQHF.

This chain connects TRBV14 to TRBJ2-7; no clear D gene. Trimming removed 9 bases at V and 4 bases at J, with 22 bases between. Germline CDR1 reads SGHDN; CDR2 reads FVKESK. The CDR3 has 15 residues. The CDR3 DNA reads as TGTGCCAGTTTTTACAAGCAGAAGGCGGCATACGAGCAGTACTTC. It is translated as CASFYKQKAAYEQYF.

Notes on this clone: One end of the junction fails to match germline, which may point to a read error. The chain carries TRBV5-1 and TRBJ2-3, with 13 bases matching TRBD2. This CDR3 is 16 amino acids long. Germline V gives CDR1 SGHRS, CDR2 YFSETQ. The CDR3 DNA reads as TGCGCCAGCAGCTTGGAGGGACTAGCGGGGCTCCGTACGAAGTATTTT. This codes for CASSLEGLAGLRTKYF.

The chain joins TRBV6-1 to TRBJ2-5; TRBD1 matches at 7 bases. V dropped 8 bases and J dropped 2; count of bases not matched to a gene: 8. This CDR3 has 14 amino acids. CDR1 is MNHNS, CDR2 SASEGT, per germline. The DNA of the CDR3 is TGTGCCAGCCACAAGGGGGCCTTACAAGAGACCCAGTACTTC. This gives the protein CASHKGALQETQYF.

The gene calls are TRBV18 and TRBJ1-1; D is possibly TRBD1 (6 bases). Germline V lookup: CDR1 KGHSH, CDR2 LQKENI. Trimming stripped 4 bases from V and 11 bases from J, with 17 bases between. This CDR3 is 13 amino acids long. CDR3 sequence reads: CASSRDTRGYAFF. The CDR3 region has the DNA TGTGCCAGCTCACGGGACACAAGGGGCTATGCTTTCTTT.

Here the CDR3 reads CASSPTLLGKEEGYGYTF. In nucleotides, the CDR3 is TGCGCCAGCAGTCCTACGCTCCTAGGGAAGGAAGAGGGCTATGGCTACACCTTC. This chain links TRBV4-1 with TRBJ1-2, with D unresolved. V lost 6 bases to trimming and J lost 4 bases, with 27 bases between them. In germline, CDR1 is MGHRA, CDR2 YSYEKL. The CDR3 spans 18 residues.

The rearrangement uses TRBV9 and TRBJ1-1; D is perhaps TRBD1 (5 bases). V lost 4 bases to trimming and J lost 8 bases, with 15 bases between them. Germline V CDR1 and CDR2: SGDLS, YYNGEE. The CDR3 length is 13 residues. CDR3 region: CASSPGGGPEAFF. The DNA of the CDR3 is TGTGCCAGCAGCCCCGGGGGTGGGCCCGAAGCTTTCTTT.

This sequence joins TRBV6-6 and TRBJ1-2; D is possibly TRBD1 (6 bases). The germline V gene encodes CDR1 MNHNY and CDR2 SVGAGI (reference sequence). The CDR3 spans 14 residues. V lost 7 bases to trimming and J lost 6 bases, with 18 bases between them. This chain's CDR3 is CASTSRGTSNGYTF. Here the CDR3 DNA reads TGTGCCAGCACCTCTCGAGGGACATCGAATGGCTACACCTTC.

The V gene is TRBV29-1, the J gene TRBJ2-1; D may be TRBD2 (6 bases). Trimming took off 3 bases at V and 9 bases at J, with 15 bases between the two ends. The CDR3 runs to 13 residues. Germline V CDR1 and CDR2: SQVTM, ANQGSEA. This CDR3 is CSVEGDWLAEQFF. The CDR3 DNA is TGCAGCGTTGAGGGGGACTGGTTAGCTGAGCAGTTCTTC.

The chain has TRBV4-1 and TRBJ1-5; D may be TRBD1 (5 bases). The CDR3 is 14 amino acids. V was clipped by 3 bases and J by 3 bases, with 9 bases between them. Germline lookup yields CDR1 MGHRA and CDR2 YSYEKL. As DNA, the CDR3 is TGCGCCAGCAGCCAGCAGGGTCCCAATCAGCCCCAGCATTTT. It yields the protein CASSQQGPNQPQHF.

J is TRBJ2-7 and V is TRBV5-1; TRBD1 agrees at 12 bases. J gave up 6 bases and V 0 bases, and 4 bases lay outside the gene matches. Germline assignment: CDR1 SGHRS and CDR2 YFSETQ. CDR3 length: 15 amino acids. CDR3 loop: CASSLEGTGGSEQYF. CDR3 sequence (DNA): TGCGCCAGCAGCTTGGAAGGGACAGGGGGCTCCGAGCAGTACTTC.

For the CDR3, the DNA is TGTGCCACCAGCACCCAACTCCGCCGCGCAACTAATGAAAAACTGTTTTTT. Amino acid sequence: CATSTQLRRATNEKLFF. The chain carries TRBV15 and TRBJ1-4, with D unclear. CDR1 is LNHNV and CDR2 is YYDKDF in the germline V gene (reference sequence). The V end lost 4 bases, the J end lost 0 bases, and 15 bases lay between the germline ends. The CDR3 is 17 amino acids.

This chain links TRBV5-1 with TRBJ1-3, with 9 bases matching TRBD1. Germline CDR1 reads SGHRS; CDR2 reads YFSETQ. The CDR3 spans 15 residues. Trimming cost V 0 bases and J 4 bases; bases outside gene matches: 2. CDR3 protein: CASSLGTGVGNTIYF. The CDR3, as DNA: TGCGCCAGCAGCTTGGGGACAGGGGTAGGAAACACCATATATTTT.

The chain's CDR3 is CAWNLGTGGPNTEAFF. In DNA, the CDR3 is TGTGCCTGGAATTTGGGGACAGGGGGCCCGAACACTGAAGCTTTCTTT. The V gene is TRBV30, the J gene TRBJ1-1, with TRBD1 identical over 12 bases. The germline V gene has CDR1 GTSNPN and CDR2 SVGIG (reference sequence). Trimming removed 4 bases from V and 1 base from J; junction bases left unmatched: 7. This CDR3 is built from 16 residues.

The chain uses TRBV4-3 and TRBJ1-6; 7 bases are shared with TRBD1. Germline CDR1 reads LGHNA; CDR2 reads YSLEER. The CDR3 extends over 22 amino acids. Unmatched junction bases numbered 19, after V lost 0 bases and J lost 2 bases. The CDR3 DNA reads TGCGCCAGCAGCCAAGAATGGGATCTGCTGACAGGGTTTGGTACCTATAATTCACCCCTCCACTTT. It is translated as CASSQEWDLLTGFGTYNSPLHF.

The chain has TRBV30 and TRBJ1-1; perhaps TRBD1 as D (6 bases). CDR1 is GTSNPN, CDR2 SVGIG, per germline (reference sequence). There are 13 residues in the CDR3. Trimming cost V 5 bases and J 1 base, with 11 bases left between them. The CDR3 spells CAWAKQGNTEAFF. DNA of the CDR3: TGTGCCTGGGCGAAACAGGGGAACACTGAAGCTTTCTTT.

This chain connects TRBV2 to TRBJ2-5; D possibly corresponds to TRBD2 (6 bases). V dropped 6 bases and J dropped 7 bases, with 6 bases sitting between them. Per germline, CDR1 SNHLY and CDR2 FYNNEI. This CDR3 contains 10 residues. Written as DNA, the CDR3 is TGTGCCAGCAGGGGGGGGACCCAGTACTTC. This codes for CASRGGTQYF.

J is TRBJ2-5 and V is TRBV28; 7 bases are shared with TRBD1. Germline V gene data show CDR1 as MDHEN and CDR2 as SYDVKM. The CDR3 contains 14 residues. J was trimmed by 4 bases and V by 5 bases; bases with no gene match: 7. CDR3 nucleotide sequence: TGTGCCAGCAGTCCTACAGGGGTGGGAGAGACCCAGTACTTC. It codes for CASSPTGVGETQYF.

V is TRBV6-4 and J is TRBJ1-1; maybe TRBD1 (5 bases). CDR1 and CDR2 (germline): MRHNA, SNTAGT. The V end was cut by 5 bases, the J end by 1 base, with 11 bases between. The CDR3 length is 14 residues. The CDR3 is CASSFDRGNTEAFF. The CDR3 nucleotides read TGTGCCAGCAGTTTCGACAGAGGGAACACTGAAGCTTTCTTT.

The chain links TRBV27 to TRBJ2-1, with D possibly TRBD1 on 6 matching bases. Between the trimmed V and J ends, which lost 5 bases and 9 bases, there was a span of 17 bases. CDR3 length equals 14 residues. Germline CDR1 reads MNHEY; CDR2 reads SMNVEV (reference sequence). The CDR3 bases are TGTGCCAGCAGTCTCCGGTCCCCCAGGGGTGAGCAGTTCTTC. Its translation is CASSLRSPRGEQFF.

The V gene is TRBV4-3, the J gene TRBJ1-1; TRBD1 matches at 8 bases. The CDR3 covers 15 residues. CDR1 and CDR2 from the germline V gene are LGHNA and YSLEER. V shed 3 bases, J shed 7 bases, and the junction held 10 bases outside the gene matches. The CDR3, as DNA: TGCGCCAGCAGCCATACGGACAGGGCCCGCCGTGAAGCTTTCTTT. It codes for CASSHTDRARREAFF.

The sample holds a few counts of this clone. The chain has TRBV10-3 and TRBJ2-7; no reliable D call. Germline loops: CDR1 ENHRY, CDR2 SYGVKD. The CDR3 spans 15 residues. V dropped 0 bases and J dropped 3 bases, with 12 bases sitting between them. The CDR3 DNA is TGTGCCATCAGTGAGTCAACTCATGCTATCTACGAGCAGTACTTC. As protein: CAISESTHAIYEQYF.

The sample holds a few counts of this clone. The chain carries TRBV11-3 and TRBJ2-2; 13 bases line up with TRBD2. The junction had 3 bases not matched to a gene; V was cut back by 3 bases and J by 5 bases. The CDR3 is made up of 16 amino acids. Germline V CDR1 and CDR2: SGHNT, YENEEA. This CDR3 is CASSLGLAGPTGELFF. Written as DNA, the CDR3 is TGTGCCAGCAGCTTGGGACTAGCGGGACCGACCGGGGAGCTGTTTTTT.

This clone turned up a few times. The chain uses TRBV28 and TRBJ1-6; 11 positions match TRBD1. The V gene end was trimmed by 5 bases and the J gene end by 11 bases; junction bases not matched to a gene: 8. Germline CDR1 is MDHEN and CDR2 is SYDVKM. This CDR3 region has 15 residues. In DNA form, the CDR3 reads TGTGCCAGCAGTCTACCCGGGACAGGGGGGACACCCCTCCACTTT. As protein: CASSLPGTGGTPLHF.

The genes are TRBV20-1 and TRBJ1-2; D is possibly TRBD1 (5 bases). CDR3 length: 11 amino acids. V was trimmed by 6 bases and J by 5 bases, leaving 10 bases between them. Germline V gene sequence: CDR1 DFQATT, CDR2 SNEGSKA (reference sequence). CDR3 loop: CSAQTGYGYTF. The CDR3 DNA sequence: TGCAGTGCCCAAACAGGTTATGGCTACACCTTC.

The rearrangement joins TRBV19 to TRBJ2-7; D is undetermined. This CDR3 contains 15 residues. CDR1 and CDR2 (germline): LNHDA, SQIVND (reference sequence). Trimming removed 0 bases from V and 2 bases from J, with 11 bases in between. CDR3: CASSIDGSFTYEQYF. The CDR3 coding sequence is TGTGCCAGTAGTATAGATGGCAGTTTTACCTACGAGCAGTACTTC.

The chain recombines TRBV27 with TRBJ2-3, with TRBD2 identical over 13 bases. V shed 5 bases, J shed 3 bases, and the junction held 11 bases outside the gene matches. Per the germline V gene, CDR1 is MNHEY and CDR2 is SMNVEV (reference sequence). The length of the CDR3 is 18 residues. This CDR3 is CASSPRTSGSSSTDTQYF. In DNA form, the CDR3 reads TGTGCCAGCAGTCCCAGGACTAGCGGGAGTTCGAGTACAGATACGCAGTATTTT.

CDR3 nucleotides: TGTGCCAGCAGTCCACAGGACCGTTACTACGAGCAGTACTTC. Translation: CASSPQDRYYEQYF. The chain links TRBV28 to TRBJ2-7; possible D gene TRBD1, 5 bases. Germline V lookup: CDR1 MDHEN, CDR2 SYDVKM. The CDR3 spans 14 residues. Trimming left V 5 bases short and J 3 bases short, with 14 bases between.